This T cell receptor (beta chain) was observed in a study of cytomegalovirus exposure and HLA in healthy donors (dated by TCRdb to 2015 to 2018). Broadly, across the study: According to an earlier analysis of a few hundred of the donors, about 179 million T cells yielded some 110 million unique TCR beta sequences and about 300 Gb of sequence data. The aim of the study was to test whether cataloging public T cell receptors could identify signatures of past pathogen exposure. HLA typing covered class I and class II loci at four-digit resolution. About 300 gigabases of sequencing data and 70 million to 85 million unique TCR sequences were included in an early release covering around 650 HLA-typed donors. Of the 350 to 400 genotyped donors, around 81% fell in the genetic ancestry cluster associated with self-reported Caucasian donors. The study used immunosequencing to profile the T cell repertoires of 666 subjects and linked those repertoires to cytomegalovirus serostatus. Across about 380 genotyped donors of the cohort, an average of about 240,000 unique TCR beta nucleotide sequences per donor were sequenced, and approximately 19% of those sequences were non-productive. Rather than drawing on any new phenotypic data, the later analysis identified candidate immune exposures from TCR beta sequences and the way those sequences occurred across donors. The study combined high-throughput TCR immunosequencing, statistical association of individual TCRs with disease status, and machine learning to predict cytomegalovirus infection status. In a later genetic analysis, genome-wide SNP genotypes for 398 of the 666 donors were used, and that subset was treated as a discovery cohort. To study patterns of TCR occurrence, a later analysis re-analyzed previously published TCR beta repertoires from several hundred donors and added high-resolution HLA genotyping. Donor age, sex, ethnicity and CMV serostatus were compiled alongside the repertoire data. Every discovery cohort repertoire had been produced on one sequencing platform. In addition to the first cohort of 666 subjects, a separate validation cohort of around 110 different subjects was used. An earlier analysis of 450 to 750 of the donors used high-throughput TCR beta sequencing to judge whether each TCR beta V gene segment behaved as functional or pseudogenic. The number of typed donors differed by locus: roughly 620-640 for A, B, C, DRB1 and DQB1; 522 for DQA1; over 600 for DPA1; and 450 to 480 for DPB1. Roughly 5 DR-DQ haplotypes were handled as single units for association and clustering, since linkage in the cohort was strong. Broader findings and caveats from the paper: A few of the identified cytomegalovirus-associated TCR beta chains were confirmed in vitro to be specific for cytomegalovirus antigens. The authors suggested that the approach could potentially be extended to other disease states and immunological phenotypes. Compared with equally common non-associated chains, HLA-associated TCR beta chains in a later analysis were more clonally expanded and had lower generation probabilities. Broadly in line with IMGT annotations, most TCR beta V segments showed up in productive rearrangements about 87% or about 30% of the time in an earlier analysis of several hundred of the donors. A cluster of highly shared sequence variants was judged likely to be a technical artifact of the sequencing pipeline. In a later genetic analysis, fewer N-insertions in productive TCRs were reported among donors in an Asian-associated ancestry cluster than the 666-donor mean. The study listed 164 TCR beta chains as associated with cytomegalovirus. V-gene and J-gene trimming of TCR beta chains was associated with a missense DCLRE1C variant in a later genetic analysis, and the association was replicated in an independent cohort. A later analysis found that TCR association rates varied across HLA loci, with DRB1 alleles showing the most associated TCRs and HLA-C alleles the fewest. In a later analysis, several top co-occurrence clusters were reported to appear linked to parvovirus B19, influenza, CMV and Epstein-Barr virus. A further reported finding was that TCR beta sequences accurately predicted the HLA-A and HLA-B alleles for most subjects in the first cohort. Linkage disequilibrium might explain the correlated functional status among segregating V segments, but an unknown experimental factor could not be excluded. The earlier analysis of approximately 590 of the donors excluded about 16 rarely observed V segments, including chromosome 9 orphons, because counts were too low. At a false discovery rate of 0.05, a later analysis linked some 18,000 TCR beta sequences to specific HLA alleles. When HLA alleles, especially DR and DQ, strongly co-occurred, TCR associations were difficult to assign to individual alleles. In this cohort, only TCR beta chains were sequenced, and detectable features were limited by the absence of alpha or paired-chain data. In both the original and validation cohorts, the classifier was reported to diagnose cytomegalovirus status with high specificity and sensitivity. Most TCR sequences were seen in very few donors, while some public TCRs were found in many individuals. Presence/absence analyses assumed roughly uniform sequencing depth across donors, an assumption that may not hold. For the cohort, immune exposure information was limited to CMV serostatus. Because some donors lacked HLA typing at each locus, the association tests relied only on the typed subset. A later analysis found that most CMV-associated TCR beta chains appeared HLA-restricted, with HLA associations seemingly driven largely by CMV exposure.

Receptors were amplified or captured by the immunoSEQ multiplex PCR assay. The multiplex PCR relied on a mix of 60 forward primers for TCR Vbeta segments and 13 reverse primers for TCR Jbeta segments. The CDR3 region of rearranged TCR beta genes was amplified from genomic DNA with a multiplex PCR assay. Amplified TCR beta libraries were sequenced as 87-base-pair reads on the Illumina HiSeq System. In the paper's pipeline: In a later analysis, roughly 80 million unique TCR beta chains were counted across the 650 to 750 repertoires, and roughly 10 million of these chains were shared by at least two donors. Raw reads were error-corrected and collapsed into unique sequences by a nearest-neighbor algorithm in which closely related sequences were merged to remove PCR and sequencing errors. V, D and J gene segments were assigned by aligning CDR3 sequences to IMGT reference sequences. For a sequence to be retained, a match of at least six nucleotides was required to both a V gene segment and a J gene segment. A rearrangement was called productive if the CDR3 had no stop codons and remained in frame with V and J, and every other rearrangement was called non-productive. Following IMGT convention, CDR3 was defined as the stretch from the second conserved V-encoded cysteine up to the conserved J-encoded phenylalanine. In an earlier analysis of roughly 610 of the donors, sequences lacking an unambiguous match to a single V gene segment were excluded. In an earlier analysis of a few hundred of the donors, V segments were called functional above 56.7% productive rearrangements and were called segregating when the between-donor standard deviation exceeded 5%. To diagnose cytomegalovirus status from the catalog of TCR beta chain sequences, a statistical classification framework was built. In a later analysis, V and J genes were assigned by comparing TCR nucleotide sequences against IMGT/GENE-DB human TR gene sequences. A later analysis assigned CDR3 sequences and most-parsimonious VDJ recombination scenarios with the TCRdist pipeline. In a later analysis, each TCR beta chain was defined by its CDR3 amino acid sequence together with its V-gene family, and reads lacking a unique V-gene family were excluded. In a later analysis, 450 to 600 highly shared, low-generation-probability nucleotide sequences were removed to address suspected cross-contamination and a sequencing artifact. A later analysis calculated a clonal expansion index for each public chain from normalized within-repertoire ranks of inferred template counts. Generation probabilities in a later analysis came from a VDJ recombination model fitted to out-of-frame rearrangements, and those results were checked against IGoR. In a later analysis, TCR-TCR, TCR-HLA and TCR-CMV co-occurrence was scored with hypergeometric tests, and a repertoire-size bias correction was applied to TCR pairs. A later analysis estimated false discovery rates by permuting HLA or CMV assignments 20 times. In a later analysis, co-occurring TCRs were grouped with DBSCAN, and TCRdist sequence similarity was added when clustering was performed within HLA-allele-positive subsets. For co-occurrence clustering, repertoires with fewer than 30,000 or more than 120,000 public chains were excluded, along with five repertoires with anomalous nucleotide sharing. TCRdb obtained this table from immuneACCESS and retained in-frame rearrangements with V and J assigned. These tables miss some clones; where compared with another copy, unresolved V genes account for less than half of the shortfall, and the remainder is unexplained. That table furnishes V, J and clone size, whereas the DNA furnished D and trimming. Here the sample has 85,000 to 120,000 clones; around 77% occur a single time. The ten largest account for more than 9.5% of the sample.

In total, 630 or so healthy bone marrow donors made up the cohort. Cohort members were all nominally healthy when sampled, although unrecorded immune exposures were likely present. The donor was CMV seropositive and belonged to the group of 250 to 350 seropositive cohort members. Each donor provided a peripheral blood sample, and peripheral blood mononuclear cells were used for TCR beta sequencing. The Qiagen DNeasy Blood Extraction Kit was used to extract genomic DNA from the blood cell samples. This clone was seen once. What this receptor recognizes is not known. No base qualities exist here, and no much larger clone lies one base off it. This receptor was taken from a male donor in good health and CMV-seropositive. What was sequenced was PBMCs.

The CDR3 protein is CAWSPLSTDRNHSGNTIYF. In nucleotides, the sequence is TGTGCCTGGAGTCCCTTGTCAACGGACAGAAACCACTCTGGAAACACCATATATTTT. Recombination joined TRBV30 with TRBJ1-3, with a weak D call of TRBD1 (6 bases match). V gives up 2 bases and J gives up 0 bases, and the segment between their germline ends measures 23 bases. In the germline V gene (reference sequence), CDR1 corresponds to GTSNPN and CDR2 to SVGIG. The CDR3 runs 19 residues from the cysteine to the phenylalanine. Only the CDR3 part of the read is kept: 57 bases, read in frame from the first base.